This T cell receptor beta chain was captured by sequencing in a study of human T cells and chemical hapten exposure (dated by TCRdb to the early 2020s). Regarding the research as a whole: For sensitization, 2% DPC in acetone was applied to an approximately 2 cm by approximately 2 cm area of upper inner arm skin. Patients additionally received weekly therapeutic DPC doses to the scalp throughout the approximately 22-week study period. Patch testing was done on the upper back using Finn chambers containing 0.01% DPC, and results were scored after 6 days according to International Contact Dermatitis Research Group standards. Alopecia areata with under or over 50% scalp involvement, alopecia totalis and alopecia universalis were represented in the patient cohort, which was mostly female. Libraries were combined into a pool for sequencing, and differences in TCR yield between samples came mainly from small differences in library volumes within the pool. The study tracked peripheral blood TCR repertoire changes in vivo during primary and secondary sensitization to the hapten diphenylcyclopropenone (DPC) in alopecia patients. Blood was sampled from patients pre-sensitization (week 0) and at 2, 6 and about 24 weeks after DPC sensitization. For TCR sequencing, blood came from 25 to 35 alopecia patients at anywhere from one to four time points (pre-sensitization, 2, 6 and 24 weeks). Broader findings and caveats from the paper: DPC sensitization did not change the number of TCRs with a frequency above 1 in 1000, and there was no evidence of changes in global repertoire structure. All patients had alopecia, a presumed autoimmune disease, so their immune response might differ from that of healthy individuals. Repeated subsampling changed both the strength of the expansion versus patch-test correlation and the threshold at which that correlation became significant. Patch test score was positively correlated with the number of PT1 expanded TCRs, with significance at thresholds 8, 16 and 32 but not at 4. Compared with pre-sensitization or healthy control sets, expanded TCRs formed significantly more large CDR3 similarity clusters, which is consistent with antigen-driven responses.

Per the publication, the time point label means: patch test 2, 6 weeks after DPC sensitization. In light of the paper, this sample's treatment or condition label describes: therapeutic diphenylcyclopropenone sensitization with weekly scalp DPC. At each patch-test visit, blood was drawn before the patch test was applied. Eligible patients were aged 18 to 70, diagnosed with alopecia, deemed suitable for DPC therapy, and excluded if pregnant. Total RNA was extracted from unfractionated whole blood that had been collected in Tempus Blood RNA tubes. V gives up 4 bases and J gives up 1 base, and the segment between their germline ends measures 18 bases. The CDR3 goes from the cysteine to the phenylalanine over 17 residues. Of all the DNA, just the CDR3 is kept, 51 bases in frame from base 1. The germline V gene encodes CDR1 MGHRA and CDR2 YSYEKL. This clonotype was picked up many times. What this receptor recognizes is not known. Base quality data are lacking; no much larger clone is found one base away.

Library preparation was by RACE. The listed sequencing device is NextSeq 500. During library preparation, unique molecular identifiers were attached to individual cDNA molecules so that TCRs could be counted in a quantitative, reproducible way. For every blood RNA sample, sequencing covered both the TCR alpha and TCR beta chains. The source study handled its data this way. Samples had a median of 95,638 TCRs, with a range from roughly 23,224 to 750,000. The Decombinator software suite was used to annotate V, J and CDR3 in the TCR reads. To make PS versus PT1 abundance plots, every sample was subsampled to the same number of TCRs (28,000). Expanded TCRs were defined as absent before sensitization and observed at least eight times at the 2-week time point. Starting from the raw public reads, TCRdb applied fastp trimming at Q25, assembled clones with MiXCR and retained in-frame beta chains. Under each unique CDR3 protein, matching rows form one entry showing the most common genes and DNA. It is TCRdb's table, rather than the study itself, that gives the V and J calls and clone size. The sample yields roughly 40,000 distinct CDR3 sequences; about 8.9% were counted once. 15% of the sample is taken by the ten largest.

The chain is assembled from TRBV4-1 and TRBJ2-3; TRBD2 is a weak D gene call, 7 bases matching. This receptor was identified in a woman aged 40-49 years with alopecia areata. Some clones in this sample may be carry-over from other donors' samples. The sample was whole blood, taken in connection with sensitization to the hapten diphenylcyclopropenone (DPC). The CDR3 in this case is CASSPIPGGARTDTQYF. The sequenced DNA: TGCGCCAGCAGCCCCATCCCGGGGGGCGCGCGCACAGATACGCAGTATTTT.